The 6 T cell receptor beta chains given below trace back to one sample, sequenced in a study of CD8+CD57+ T cells in acquired aplastic anemia. Using genomic DNA as the template, TCR beta VDJ and CDR3 profiling was carried out. Using its own MiXCR run on the reads, TCRdb lists one record per CDR3 protein. The sample has some 180,000 distinct CDR3 sequences, under 55% seen once; the top ten hold approximately 3%. Sequenced: sorted CD4+, CD8+, or CD8+CD57+ T cells (not recorded which) from PBMCs. The receptors come from a human donor in good health.

This chain connects TRBV19 to TRBJ2-3, with 7 bases matching TRBD2. CDR3 length: 14 amino acids. The germline gives CDR1 LNHDA, CDR2 SQIVND (reference sequence). The V and J ends lost 5 bases and 6 bases, in that order; junction bases with no gene match: 8. The CDR3 protein is CASSSPGGGDTQYF. The CDR3 coding sequence is TGTGCCAGTAGTTCCCCGGGGGGTGGCGATACGCAGTATTTT.

At least ten counts were recorded for this clonotype. This chain connects TRBV7-6 to TRBJ2-3; 10 bases align to TRBD2. The length of the CDR3 is 15 residues. V lost 6 bases, J lost 2 bases, and 5 bases stayed unmatched. From germline, CDR1 is SGHVS and CDR2 FNYEAQ. The CDR3 coding sequence is TGTGCCAGCAGTCTAGCGGGAGTTAACACAGATACGCAGTATTTT. Protein: CASSLAGVNTDTQYF. Drawing the rest from reference TRBV7-6 and TRBJ2-3, the complete variable domain is GAGVSQSPRYKVTKRGQDVALRCDPISGHVSLYWYRQALGQGPEFLTYFNYEAQQDKSGLPNDRFSAERPEGSISTLTIQRTEQRDSAMYRCASSLAGVNTDTQYFGPGTRLTVL.

The CDR3 protein is CASSPGGFDTEAFF. CDR3 nucleotide sequence: TGTGCCAGCAGCCCGGGGGGGTTTGACACTGAAGCTTTCTTT. The V call is TRBV7-9, the J call TRBJ1-1, with TRBD1 as a possible D gene (5 bases). The CDR3 extends over 14 amino acids. CDR1 and CDR2 from the germline V gene are SEHNR and FQNEAQ (reference sequence). Trimming pared 5 bases from V and 3 bases from J, leaving 13 bases between. Full variable domain (remainder filled in from reference TRBV7-9 and TRBJ1-1): DTGVSQNPRHKITKRGQNVTFRCDPISEHNRLYWYRQTLGQGPEFLTYFQNEAQLEKSRLLSDRFSAERPKGSFSTLEIQRTEQGDSAMYLCASSPGGFDTEAFFGQGTRLTVV.

The J gene is TRBJ2-3, the V gene TRBV15; TRBD1 agrees at 8 bases. V shed 5 bases and J 0 bases; nucleotides not matched to a gene: 13. The CDR3 covers 18 residues. Looked up from germline, CDR1 is LNHNV and CDR2 is YYDKDF (reference sequence). CDR3 protein: CATSAGPTGTGSTDTQYF. The CDR3 DNA sequence: TGTGCCACCAGCGCGGGACCGACCGGGACAGGCAGCACAGATACGCAGTATTTT.

The chain couples TRBV20-1 to TRBJ1-6; D is undetermined. The CDR3 totals 14 residues. CDR1 is DFQATT and CDR2 is SNEGSKA in the germline V gene (reference sequence). V gave up 0 bases and J gave up 8 bases, with 11 bases separating them. The CDR3 nucleotides read TGCAGTGCTAGAGAGGGTGGGGATTATTCACCCCTCCACTTT. Protein product: CSAREGGDYSPLHF.

In this sample, this clonotype turned up once. The junction does not match germline at one end; this may be a read error. V usage is TRBV20-1 and J usage is TRBJ1-6; 9 bases match TRBD1. The V gene's germline CDR1 is DFQATT and CDR2 SNEGSKA (reference sequence). The CDR3 runs to 13 residues. This CDR3 is CSAPRTGDSPLHF. The CDR3 DNA is TGCAGTGCCCCTAGGACAGGGGATTCGCCCCTCCACTTT.